This entry lists 26 T cell receptor beta chains sequenced from one sample in a study of cytomegalovirus exposure and HLA in healthy donors. PCR used 60 Vbeta primers and 13 Jbeta primers. Assay: immunoSEQ multiplex PCR; the TCRdb copy retains only in-frame clones and omits some. Among 90,000 to 120,000 clones, roughly four fifths were seen once, and the ten largest hold roughly 13%. Sequenced input: PBMCs. These receptors were taken from a male donor in good health and CMV-seropositive.

This clone has only a few counts. This CDR3 reads CASSPGTGSSYEQYF. Here the CDR3 DNA reads TGTGCCAGCTCACCAGGGACAGGGAGCTCCTACGAGCAGTACTTC. This chain uses TRBV18 with TRBJ2-7; 9 bases align to TRBD1. The CDR3 loop spans 15 amino acids. The junction had 2 bases not matched to a gene; V was cut back by 2 bases and J by 0 bases. CDR1 KGHSH and CDR2 LQKENI come from the germline V gene.

A single count supports this clone. This CDR3 reads CASSRGGGLAGEYQETQYF. Here the CDR3 DNA reads TGTGCCAGCAGCCGAGGGGGGGGACTAGCGGGGGAATACCAAGAGACCCAGTACTTC. V usage is TRBV11-3 and J usage is TRBJ2-5; 14 bases map to TRBD2. Germline assignment: CDR1 SGHNT and CDR2 YENEEA. This CDR3 comprises 19 residues. Trimming cost V 5 bases and J 0 bases; bases outside gene matches: 11.

The chain has TRBV30 and TRBJ2-7; 10 bases are a match to TRBD1. CDR1 and CDR2 from the germline V gene are GTSNPN and SVGIG (reference sequence). The CDR3 extends over 18 amino acids. J was trimmed by 1 base and V by 0 bases; bases with no gene match: 12. The CDR3 is CAWSVRTGGLIWSYEQYF. The CDR3 DNA sequence: TGTGCCTGGAGTGTGAGGACAGGGGGTTTAATTTGGTCCTACGAGCAGTACTTC.

The chain links TRBV5-6 to TRBJ1-2; 7 bases agree with TRBD1. Germline trimming cut 8 bases from V and 4 bases from J; bases unmatched to any gene: 8. Germline V gene data show CDR1 as SGHDT and CDR2 as YYEEEE. This CDR3 spans 13 amino acids. CDR3 sequence: CASSRQGFYGYTF. CDR3 coding DNA: TGTGCCAGTTCACGACAGGGATTCTATGGCTACACCTTC.

This clone came up a few times. The V gene is TRBV5-1, the J gene TRBJ1-1; D is undetermined. This CDR3 comprises 14 residues. V gave up 2 bases and J gave up 1 base, with 9 bases separating them. CDR1 is SGHRS, CDR2 YFSETQ, per germline. CDR3 amino acids: CASSFVTGNTEAFF. CDR3 coding DNA: TGCGCCAGCAGCTTTGTTACGGGGAACACTGAAGCTTTCTTT. Filled out from reference TRBV5-1 and TRBJ1-1, the complete variable domain reads KAGVTQTPRYLIKTRGQQVTLSCSPISGHRSVSWYQQTPGQGLQFLFEYFSETQRNKGNFPGRFSGRQFSNSRSEMNVSTLELGDSALYLCASSFVTGNTEAFFGQGTRLTVV.

The rearrangement joins TRBV5-1 to TRBJ2-2; D might be TRBD1 (5 bases). The germline gives CDR1 SGHRS, CDR2 YFSETQ. Trimming took off 4 bases at V and 0 bases at J, with 13 bases between the two ends. This CDR3 comprises 16 residues. The CDR3 protein is CASSPTQGTNTGELFF. The CDR3 DNA reads TGCGCCAGCAGCCCGACCCAGGGTACGAACACCGGGGAGCTGTTTTTT.

J is TRBJ2-5 and V is TRBV7-9, with 8 bases identical to TRBD1. V dropped 3 bases and J dropped 1; count of bases not matched to a gene: 7. CDR1 and CDR2 (germline): SEHNR, FQNEAQ (reference sequence). The CDR3 has 16 amino acids. The CDR3 DNA follows: TGTGCCAGCAGCTTCGGACAGGGATTAATCCAAGAGACCCAGTACTTC. Translation gives CASSFGQGLIQETQYF. Looking up the rest from reference TRBV7-9 and TRBJ2-5 gives the full variable domain: DTGVSQNPRHKITKRGQNVTFRCDPISEHNRLYWYRQTLGQGPEFLTYFQNEAQLEKSRLLSDRFSAERPKGSFSTLEIQRTEQGDSAMYLCASSFGQGLIQETQYFGPGTRLLVL.

The chain links TRBV7-6 to TRBJ1-1, with a tentative D call TRBD1 (5 bases). This CDR3 region has 14 residues. Germline V gives CDR1 SGHVS, CDR2 FNYEAQ. Between the trimmed V and J ends, which lost 3 bases and 0 bases, there was a span of 8 bases. CDR3 region: CASSLGQLNTEAFF. The DNA for the CDR3 is TGTGCCAGCAGCTTGGGGCAGCTGAACACTGAAGCTTTCTTT.

This chain joins TRBV4-2 and TRBJ1-2; D gene unclear. Germline values: CDR1 LGHNA, CDR2 YNFKEQ. This CDR3 is built from 15 residues. V was shortened by 0 bases and J by 7 bases, with 15 bases between the two germline ends. CDR3 sequence (DNA): TGTGCCAGCAGCCAAGAGCGTAGCCCGGCGGCTGGCTACACCTTC. It translates to CASSQERSPAAGYTF.

V and J are TRBV5-5 and TRBJ1-5, with D perhaps matching TRBD1 (5 bases). The germline gives CDR1 SGHKS, CDR2 YYEKEE (reference sequence). Trimming left V 2 bases short and J 2 bases short, with 17 bases between. The length of the CDR3 is 17 residues. CDR3 nucleotides: TGTGCCAGCAGCTTAACCCCGGGACCGGGGGGCAATCAGCCCCAGCATTTT. Translating it yields CASSLTPGPGGNQPQHF.

This clone was counted once. The chain links TRBV5-6 to TRBJ1-4; weak D call: TRBD1 (5 bases). V was shortened by 5 bases and J by 4 bases, with 15 bases between the two germline ends. CDR1 and CDR2 (germline): SGHDT, YYEEEE. The length of the CDR3 is 15 residues. In DNA, the CDR3 is TGTGCCAGCAGTCCCAATCCAGGGAATAATGAAAAACTGTTTTTT. This translates into CASSPNPGNNEKLFF. Full variable domain (remainder filled in from reference TRBV5-6 and TRBJ1-4): DAGVTQSPTHLIKTRGQQVTLRCSPKSGHDTVSWYQQALGQGPQFIFQYYEEEERQRGNFPDRFSGHQFPNYSSELNVNALLLGDSALYLCASSPNPGNNEKLFFGSGTQLSVL.

The V call is TRBV27, the J call TRBJ1-3, with D tentatively TRBD1 (6 bases). The length of the CDR3 is 14 residues. CDR1 MNHEY and CDR2 SMNVEV come from the germline V gene (reference sequence). Trimming removed 2 bases at V and 3 bases at J, with 8 bases between. CDR3 DNA sequence: TGTGCCAGCAGTTTAACAGGGCTTGGAAACACCATATATTTT. Translated: CASSLTGLGNTIYF.

This clone occurred a few times. The chain combines TRBV30 with TRBJ1-4; a possible D gene is TRBD1 (5 bases). CDR1 GTSNPN and CDR2 SVGIG come from the germline V gene (reference sequence). The CDR3 consists of 12 residues. Trimming took 4 bases from V and 4 from J, leaving 7 bases between them. CDR3 amino acids: CAWNRFNEKLFF. CDR3 nucleotide sequence: TGTGCCTGGAACAGGTTTAATGAAAAACTGTTTTTT.

Only a few counts were recorded for this clone. This chain uses TRBV6-1 with TRBJ1-3; D is possibly TRBD1 (6 bases). V lost 9 bases, J lost 0 bases, and 12 bases lay in between. Germline assignment: CDR1 MNHNS and CDR2 SASEGT. The CDR3 is 14 residues long. Written as DNA, the CDR3 is TGTGCCAGTGATCAGGGGATCTCTGGAAACACCATATATTTT. As protein: CASDQGISGNTIYF.

The chain uses TRBV21-1 and TRBJ1-6; the D call in the table, TRBD1, was not verified against the DNA. TRBV21-1 is a documented pseudogene. CDR3 length: 17 residues. CDR3 protein: CASSKGRQAHYNSPLHF. The CDR3 DNA is TGTGCCAGCAGCAAAGGGCGACAGGCGCATTATAATTCACCCCTCCACTTT.

This clone was picked up one time. The rearrangement links TRBV7-2 to TRBJ2-1; D possibly corresponds to TRBD1 (6 bases). V was clipped by 3 bases and J by 4 bases, with 13 bases between them. The germline V gene encodes CDR1 SGHTA and CDR2 FQGNSA. The CDR3 is 15 amino acids. DNA of the CDR3: TGTGCCAGCAGCTTGATTGGGGGCCCGTACAATGAGCAGTTCTTC. Translated, it gives CASSLIGGPYNEQFF.

This chain connects TRBV11-3 to TRBJ2-1, with 10 nucleotides matching TRBD1. In germline, CDR1 is SGHNT, CDR2 YENEEA. The CDR3 is made up of 14 amino acids. V lost 6 bases, J lost 7 bases, and 6 bases stayed unmatched. The CDR3 sequence is CASRRQGAYNEQFF. The CDR3 nucleotides read TGTGCCAGCAGAAGACAGGGGGCGTATAATGAGCAGTTCTTC.

J is TRBJ2-7 and V is TRBV7-2; D may be TRBD2 (5 bases). From germline, CDR1 is SGHTA and CDR2 FQGNSA. Trimming took off 7 bases at V and 2 bases at J, with 12 bases between the two ends. The length of the CDR3 is 13 residues. CDR3 nucleotides: TGTGCCAGCAAGCGATACGGGACCTACGAGCAGTACTTC. Protein: CASKRYGTYEQYF.

This clone has only one observation. The rearrangement uses TRBV15 and TRBJ2-2; 9 nucleotides match TRBD2. The germline CDR1 and CDR2 sequences are LNHNV and YYDKDF (reference sequence). V lost 4 bases and J lost 0; bases outside the gene matches: 3. CDR3 length: 16 amino acids. CDR3 DNA: TGTGCCACCAGCAAGCGCGGGAGGGCGAACACCGGGGAGCTGTTTTTT. It codes for CATSKRGRANTGELFF.

The rearrangement uses TRBV9 and TRBJ2-3; the D is unclear. CDR3 length: 16 amino acids. The V gene lost 0 bases and the J gene lost 0 bases, with 11 bases spanning the gap. From germline, CDR1 is SGDLS and CDR2 YYNGEE. CDR3 in amino acids: CASSVGIALSTDTQYF. Here the CDR3 DNA reads TGTGCCAGCAGCGTAGGGATAGCCCTTAGCACAGATACGCAGTATTTT.

V usage is TRBV5-6 and J usage is TRBJ1-5, with D possibly being TRBD1 (6 bases). This CDR3 spans 15 amino acids. Germline values: CDR1 SGHDT, CDR2 YYEEEE. V lost 4 bases to trimming and J lost 5 bases, with 16 bases between them. The CDR3 reads CASSLQGGGHQPQHF. CDR3 bases: TGTGCCAGCAGCCTACAGGGCGGGGGGCATCAGCCCCAGCATTTT.

The chain combines TRBV7-9 with TRBJ2-7, with TRBD2 matching 11 bases. The CDR3 loop spans 14 amino acids. The V gene end was trimmed by 5 bases and the J gene end by 6 bases; junction bases not matched to a gene: 6. CDR1 and CDR2 (germline): SEHNR, FQNEAQ (reference sequence). The CDR3 is CASSASGGSGEQYF. The CDR3 nucleotides read TGTGCCAGCAGCGCTAGCGGGGGGTCCGGCGAGCAGTACTTC.

The V call is TRBV5-1, the J call TRBJ2-5; 10 bases match TRBD2. The J segment lost 2 bases and the V segment lost 5 bases, leaving 3 bases of the junction unmatched. This CDR3 spans 14 amino acids. CDR1 is SGHRS, CDR2 YFSETQ, per germline. This chain's CDR3 is CASRRTSGQETQYF. CDR3 coding DNA: TGCGCCAGCAGACGGACTAGCGGACAAGAGACCCAGTACTTC.

The rearrangement uses TRBV6-5 and TRBJ1-2; a possible D gene is TRBD1 (5 bases). The CDR3 is 12 amino acids. Trimming shortened V by 5 bases and J by 10 bases, and 14 bases separated the two germline ends. The germline gives CDR1 MNHEY, CDR2 SVGAGI. The CDR3 reads CASSTTARDYTF. CDR3 nucleotide sequence: TGTGCCAGCAGTACGACAGCGAGAGACTACACCTTC.

This clone has just a few counts. The chain is built from TRBV11-3 and TRBJ1-3; D is possibly TRBD1 (6 bases). CDR3 length: 16 residues. With 1 base removed from V and 0 bases from J, the gap between germline ends came to 10 bases. Germline loops: CDR1 SGHNT, CDR2 YENEEA. CDR3 sequence reads: CASSLGSGASGNTIYF. The CDR3 nucleotides read TGTGCCAGCAGCTTAGGGTCAGGGGCCTCTGGAAACACCATATATTTT.

This clone was detected only once. The chain couples TRBV4-3 to TRBJ2-7; 9 bases match TRBD2. The CDR3 is made up of 17 amino acids. Germline loops: CDR1 LGHNA, CDR2 YSLEER. The J segment lost 9 bases and the V segment lost 0 bases, leaving 15 bases of the junction unmatched. CDR3 region: CASSQDYQRGEQVPQYF. CDR3 nucleotide sequence: TGCGCCAGCAGCCAAGATTATCAGCGGGGGGAGCAGGTACCGCAGTACTTC.